The rows below give T cell receptor beta chains drawn from one sample of a study of early T cells in non-severe SARS-CoV-2 infection. MiXCR, run by TCRdb on the 5' RACE reads, gives a single entry per CDR3 protein. The data contain 85,000 to 100,000 distinct CDR3 sequences, over 15% of them singletons. The source material was whole blood, sampled at baseline. These receptors were collected from an adult who was a healthcare worker with PCR-confirmed SARS-CoV-2 infection or an uninfected control (not recorded which). CDR3s include the opening cysteine and the closing phenylalanine or tryptophan. The order of the fields is clone size, D gene, J gene, V gene, CDR3 DNA, CDR3 protein. D genes are given only for firm matches. Where a row states a size, it is once, few, many or the class of an expanded clone; other rows omit it.

size: many; D: TRBD2; J: TRBJ2-1; V: TRBV20-1; DNA: TGCAGTGCTAGGGATAGCGGGATGTCTTGGAATGAGCAGTTCTTC; CDR3: CSARDSGMSWNEQFF
size: -; D: TRBD2; J: TRBJ2-3; V: TRBV6-1; DNA: TGTGCCAGCAGTGAAAGACTAGCGGAGAGCACAGATACGCAGTATTTT; CDR3: CASSERLAESTDTQYF
size: -; D: -; J: TRBJ2-1; V: TRBV10-3; DNA: TGTGCCATCAGACAGACTGGGGAGAATGAGCAGTTCTTC; CDR3: CAIRQTGENEQFF
size: few; D: -; J: TRBJ2-1; V: TRBV28; DNA: TGTGCCAGCAGTCTGGGACTGCTCGACGGGAATGAGCAGTTCTTC; CDR3: CASSLGLLDGNEQFF
size: -; D: TRBD2; J: TRBJ2-5; V: TRBV11-3; DNA: TGTGCCAGCAGCGTGGGACTAGGGGACCAAGAGACCCAGTACTTC; CDR3: CASSVGLGDQETQYF
size: few; D: -; J: TRBJ1-5; V: TRBV6-6; DNA: TGTGCCAGCAGTTACCGAAACCCCCGGGGAAATCAGCCCCAGCATTTT; CDR3: CASSYRNPRGNQPQHF
size: few; D: TRBD1; J: TRBJ2-7; V: TRBV14; DNA: TGTGCCAGCAGCCGAGGGACAGGGAGCCGTGGATCCTACGAGCAGTACTTC; CDR3: CASSRGTGSRGSYEQYF
size: many; D: TRBD1; J: TRBJ2-7; V: TRBV7-9; DNA: TGTGCCAGCAGCTTTAATTACGGGGACAGCTACGAGCAGTACTTC; CDR3: CASSFNYGDSYEQYF
size: many; D: -; J: TRBJ2-7; V: TRBV13; DNA: TGTGCCAGCAGCGCTCCCGACCCTGGGGCCTACGAGCAGTACTTC; CDR3: CASSAPDPGAYEQYF
size: -; D: -; J: TRBJ2-3; V: TRBV20-1; DNA: TGCAGTGCTGCCGGGCCCCGTAGCACAGATACGCAGTATTTT; CDR3: CSAAGPRSTDTQYF
size: -; D: TRBD2; J: TRBJ2-7; V: TRBV3-1; DNA: TGTGCCAGCAGCCCCGAAGGGACTAGCAGAACCTACGAGCAGTACTTC; CDR3: CASSPEGTSRTYEQYF
size: -; D: TRBD1; J: TRBJ2-7; V: TRBV7-9; DNA: TGTGCCAGCAGCCCTGAGGGGGCGGACTACGAGCAGTACTTC; CDR3: CASSPEGADYEQYF
size: -; D: -; J: TRBJ2-2; V: TRBV2; DNA: TGTGCCAGCAGTGGGTTAGGCAGCTACCCCGGGGAGCTGTTTTTT; CDR3: CASSGLGSYPGELFF
size: -; D: -; J: TRBJ2-7; V: TRBV6-5; DNA: TGTGCCAGCAGTTACGAGGCGGGGAGGAATGACGAGCAGTACTTC; CDR3: CASSYEAGRNDEQYF
size: many; D: TRBD2; J: TRBJ2-1; V: TRBV7-9; DNA: TGTGCCAGCAGCATAGCGGGGGAAGGAGTTTACAGGAATGAGCAGTTCTTC; CDR3: CASSIAGEGVYRNEQFF
size: few; D: TRBD2; J: TRBJ2-3; V: TRBV12-3/TRBV12-4; DNA: TGTGCCAGCAGTCCTTGGGGGGGAGAGTGGTATTTT; CDR3: CASSPWGGEWYF
size: -; D: -; J: TRBJ2-2; V: TRBV12-3/TRBV12-4; DNA: TGTGCCAGCAGATTGAGACAGTACTCCACCGGGGAGCTGTTTTTT; CDR3: CASRLRQYSTGELFF
size: -; D: TRBD2; J: TRBJ2-1; V: TRBV11-2; DNA: TGTGCCAGCAGCCTCCAACTAGCGGAAGGACGTGAGCAGTTCTTC; CDR3: CASSLQLAEGREQFF
size: many; D: -; J: TRBJ2-1; V: TRBV29-1; DNA: TGCAGCGTTGAGCAGGGGGGCTACAATGAGCAGTTCTTC; CDR3: CSVEQGGYNEQFF
size: -; D: -; J: TRBJ1-1; V: TRBV3-1; DNA: TGTGCCAGCTCTCAGACACCTGTGAACACTGAAGCTTTCTTT; CDR3: CASSQTPVNTEAFF
size: many; D: -; J: TRBJ1-3; V: TRBV4-1; DNA: TGCGCCAGCAGCCAAAGGCAGCCAGAGGCTGAAAACACCATATATTTT; CDR3: CASSQRQPEAENTIYF
size: few; D: TRBD2; J: TRBJ2-2; V: TRBV7-2; DNA: TGTGCCAGCAGCTTGACTAGCGGGAGGACCCCCGGGGAGCTGTTTTTT; CDR3: CASSLTSGRTPGELFF
size: -; D: -; J: TRBJ2-6; V: TRBV29-1; DNA: TGCAGCGTTGTCGGGGACTTAGATGGGGCCAACGTCCTGACTTTC; CDR3: CSVVGDLDGANVLTF
size: few; D: -; J: TRBJ2-1; V: TRBV2; DNA: TGTGCCAGTGACGGGACGAGGGGCTACAATGAGCAGTTCTTC; CDR3: CASDGTRGYNEQFF
size: many; D: -; J: TRBJ2-1; V: TRBV7-2; DNA: TGTGCCAGCAGGGAGGGACCAGAGGTTTACAATGAGCAGTTCTTC; CDR3: CASREGPEVYNEQFF
size: few; D: TRBD1; J: TRBJ2-2; V: TRBV12-3/TRBV12-4; DNA: TGTGCCAGCAGCAGAAGACAGGGGGTAGCCGGGGAGCTGTTTTTT; CDR3: CASSRRQGVAGELFF
size: many; D: TRBD2; J: TRBJ2-7; V: TRBV7-2; DNA: TGTGCCAGCAGGCACCCTGGGACTAGCGGGAGCCTTTACTTC; CDR3: CASRHPGTSGSLYF
size: once; D: -; J: TRBJ2-7; V: TRBV12-3/TRBV12-4; DNA: TGTGCCAGCAGTCCTGAAACAGGGAGAGTTACCGAGCAGTACTTC; CDR3: CASSPETGRVTEQYF
size: -; D: -; J: TRBJ1-6; V: TRBV2; DNA: TGTGCCAGCAGTGAAGCGAGAGGGGCACCCCTCCACTTT; CDR3: CASSEARGAPLHF
size: many; D: -; J: TRBJ2-7; V: TRBV16; DNA: TGTGCCAGCAGCCATGCCTCAGGGTCTCGGTACGAGCAGTACTTC; CDR3: CASSHASGSRYEQYF
size: -; D: -; J: TRBJ2-7; V: TRBV7-2; DNA: TGTGCCAGCAGCTTAGTCGCCCTAGCGACCTACGAGCAGTACTTC; CDR3: CASSLVALATYEQYF
size: -; D: -; J: TRBJ2-5; V: TRBV6-5; DNA: TGTGCCAGCCGCCATTTTGGGGAGACCCAGTACTTC; CDR3: CASRHFGETQYF
size: once; D: -; J: TRBJ2-3; V: TRBV6-2/TRBV6-3; DNA: TGTGCCAGCAGTCCCGAACGACAGGGATCGACTAGGGGTCCCCTAAGATCGACGCAGTATTTT; CDR3: CASSPERQGSTRGPLRSTQYF
size: few; D: TRBD2; J: TRBJ2-5; V: TRBV4-2; DNA: TGTGCCAGCAGCCAAGGAGGCGGGAGCTGGGAGACCCAGTACTTC; CDR3: CASSQGGGSWETQYF
size: few; D: -; J: TRBJ1-1; V: TRBV12-3/TRBV12-4; DNA: TGTGCCAGCAGTTTAGCGCCAACCCTCGGGAACACTGAAGCTTTCTTT; CDR3: CASSLAPTLGNTEAFF
size: -; D: TRBD2; J: TRBJ2-1; V: TRBV20-1; DNA: TGCAGTGCCACACCTCCTTCTACGGGACTAGTTTGGTTCTTC; CDR3: CSATPPSTGLVWFF
size: many; D: -; J: TRBJ2-2; V: TRBV6-6; DNA: TGTGCCAGCACTGGGCAGAACTTCACCGGGGAGCTGTTTTTT; CDR3: CASTGQNFTGELFF
size: -; D: -; J: TRBJ2-5; V: TRBV18; DNA: TGTGCCAGCTCACCAGGTCGACAAGAGACCCAGTACTTC; CDR3: CASSPGRQETQYF
size: few; D: -; J: TRBJ1-6; V: TRBV10-2; DNA: TGCGCCAGCAGTGGGGCTATAAGGACCATCTATAATTCACCCCTCCACTTT; CDR3: CASSGAIRTIYNSPLHF
size: many; D: TRBD1; J: TRBJ2-2; V: TRBV2; DNA: TGTGCCAGCAGTGGACAGGGCGGAGGCACCGGGGAGCTGTTTTTT; CDR3: CASSGQGGGTGELFF